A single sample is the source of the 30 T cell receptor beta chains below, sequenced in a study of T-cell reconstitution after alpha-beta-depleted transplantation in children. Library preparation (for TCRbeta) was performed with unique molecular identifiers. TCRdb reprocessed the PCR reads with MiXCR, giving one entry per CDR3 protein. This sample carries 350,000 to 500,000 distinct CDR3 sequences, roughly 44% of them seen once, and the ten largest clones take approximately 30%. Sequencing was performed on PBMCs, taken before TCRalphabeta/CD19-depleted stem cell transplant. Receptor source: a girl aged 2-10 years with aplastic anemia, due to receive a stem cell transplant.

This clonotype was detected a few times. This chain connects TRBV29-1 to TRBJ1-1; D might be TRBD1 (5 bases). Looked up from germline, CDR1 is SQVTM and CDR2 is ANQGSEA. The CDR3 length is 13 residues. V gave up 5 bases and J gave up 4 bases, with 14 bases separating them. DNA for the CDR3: TGCAGCGTTTCAAAACCTGGGGCCACTGAAGCTTTCTTT. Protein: CSVSKPGATEAFF.

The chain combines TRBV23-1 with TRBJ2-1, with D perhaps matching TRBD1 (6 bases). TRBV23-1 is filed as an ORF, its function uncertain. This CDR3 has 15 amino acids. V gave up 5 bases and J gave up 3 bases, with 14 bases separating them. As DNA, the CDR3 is TGCGCCAGCAGTGCTTTCGGGACACTCTACAATGAGCAGTTCTTC. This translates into CASSAFGTLYNEQFF.

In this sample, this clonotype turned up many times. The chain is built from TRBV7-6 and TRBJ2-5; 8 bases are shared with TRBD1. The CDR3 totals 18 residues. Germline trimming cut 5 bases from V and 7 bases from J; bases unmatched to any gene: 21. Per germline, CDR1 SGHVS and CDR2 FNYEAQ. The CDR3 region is CASSPGDRQLADTGTQYF. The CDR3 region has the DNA TGTGCCAGCAGCCCGGGGGACAGGCAGTTAGCGGACACGGGGACCCAGTACTTC.

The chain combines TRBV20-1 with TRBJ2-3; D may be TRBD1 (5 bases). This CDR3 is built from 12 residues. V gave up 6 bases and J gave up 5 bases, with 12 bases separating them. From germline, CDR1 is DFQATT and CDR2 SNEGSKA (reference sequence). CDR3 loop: CSAGASRDTQYF. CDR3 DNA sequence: TGCAGTGCAGGGGCTAGTAGAGATACGCAGTATTTT.

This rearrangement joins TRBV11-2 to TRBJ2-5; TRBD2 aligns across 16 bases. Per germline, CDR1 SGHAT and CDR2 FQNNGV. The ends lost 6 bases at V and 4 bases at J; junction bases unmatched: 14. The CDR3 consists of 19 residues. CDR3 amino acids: CASSSTPGLAGGPRETQYF. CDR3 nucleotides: TGTGCCAGCAGTTCCACTCCGGGACTAGCGGGAGGGCCGCGAGAGACCCAGTACTTC.

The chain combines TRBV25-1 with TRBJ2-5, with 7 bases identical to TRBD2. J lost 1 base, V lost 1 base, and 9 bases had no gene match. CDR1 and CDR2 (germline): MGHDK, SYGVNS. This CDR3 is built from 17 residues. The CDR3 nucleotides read TGTGCCAGCAGTGAATCTGGCGGGGGTCCTCTCCAAGAGACCCAGTACTTC. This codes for CASSESGGGPLQETQYF. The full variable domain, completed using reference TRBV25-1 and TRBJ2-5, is EADIYQTPRYLVIGTGKKITLECSQTMGHDKMYWYQQDPGMELHLIHYSYGVNSTEKGDLSSESTVSRIRTEHFPLTLESARPSHTSQYLCASSESGGGPLQETQYFGPGTRLLVL.

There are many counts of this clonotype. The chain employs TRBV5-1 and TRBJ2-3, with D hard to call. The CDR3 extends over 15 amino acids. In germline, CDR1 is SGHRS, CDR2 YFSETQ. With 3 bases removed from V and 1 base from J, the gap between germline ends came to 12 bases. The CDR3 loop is CASSWSDGRTDTQYF. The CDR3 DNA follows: TGCGCCAGCAGCTGGAGCGACGGACGCACAGATACGCAGTATTTT.

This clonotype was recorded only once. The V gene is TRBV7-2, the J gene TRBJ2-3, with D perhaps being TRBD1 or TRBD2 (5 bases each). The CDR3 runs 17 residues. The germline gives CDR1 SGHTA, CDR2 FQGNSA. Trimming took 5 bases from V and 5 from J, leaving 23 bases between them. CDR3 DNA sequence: TGTGCCAGCAGCCTCCAGATACGGGGCGCAGAGTTAGATACGCAGTATTTT. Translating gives CASSLQIRGAELDTQYF.

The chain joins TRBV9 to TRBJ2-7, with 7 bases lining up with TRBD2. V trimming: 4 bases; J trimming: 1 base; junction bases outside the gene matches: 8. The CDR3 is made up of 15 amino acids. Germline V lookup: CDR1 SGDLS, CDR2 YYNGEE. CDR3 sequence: CASSPIAGASYEQYF. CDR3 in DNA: TGTGCCAGCAGCCCCATAGCGGGCGCATCCTACGAGCAGTACTTC. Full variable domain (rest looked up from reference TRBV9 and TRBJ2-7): DSGVTQTPKHLITATGQRVTLRCSPRSGDLSVYWYQQSLDQGLQFLIQYYNGEERAKGNILERFSAQQFPDLHSELNLSSLELGDSALYFCASSPIAGASYEQYFGPGTRLTVT.

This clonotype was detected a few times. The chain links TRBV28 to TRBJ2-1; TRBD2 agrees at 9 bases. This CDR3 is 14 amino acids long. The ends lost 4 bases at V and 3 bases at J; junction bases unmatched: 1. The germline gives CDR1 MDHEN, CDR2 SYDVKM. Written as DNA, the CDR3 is TGTGCCAGCAGTTCAGCGGGGGGCTACAATGAGCAGTTCTTC. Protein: CASSSAGGYNEQFF.

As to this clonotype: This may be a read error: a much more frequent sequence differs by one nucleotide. As DNA, the CDR3 is TGTGCCAGCAATATTCGGACAGGGGGCTCTCTAGATACGCAGTATTTT. This gives the protein CASNIRTGGSLDTQYF. The chain combines TRBV12-3 or TRBV12-4 with TRBJ2-3; 11 bases align to TRBD1. V was clipped by 7 bases and J by 5 bases; unmatched bases: 11. The CDR3 is 16 amino acids.

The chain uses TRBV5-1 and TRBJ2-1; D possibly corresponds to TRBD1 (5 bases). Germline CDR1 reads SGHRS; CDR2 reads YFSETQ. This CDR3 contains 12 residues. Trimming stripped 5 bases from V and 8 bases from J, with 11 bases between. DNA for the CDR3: TGCGCCAGCAGGGTTTTAGGGGATGAGCAGTTCTTC. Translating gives CASRVLGDEQFF.

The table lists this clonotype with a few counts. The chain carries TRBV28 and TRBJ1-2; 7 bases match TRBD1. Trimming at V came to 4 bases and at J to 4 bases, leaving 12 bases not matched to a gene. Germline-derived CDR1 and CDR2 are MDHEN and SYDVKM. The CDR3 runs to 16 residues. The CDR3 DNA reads TGTGCCAGCAGTTCCCCTCCCGACAGGGAGCTCTATGGCTACACCTTC. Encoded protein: CASSSPPDRELYGYTF.

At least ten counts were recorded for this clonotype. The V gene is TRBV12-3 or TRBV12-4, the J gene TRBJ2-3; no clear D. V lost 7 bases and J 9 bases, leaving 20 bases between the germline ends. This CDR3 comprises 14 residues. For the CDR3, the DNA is TGTGCCAGCAACCCCTTTCGGATCCTAGAGACGCAGTATTTT. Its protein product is CASNPFRILETQYF.

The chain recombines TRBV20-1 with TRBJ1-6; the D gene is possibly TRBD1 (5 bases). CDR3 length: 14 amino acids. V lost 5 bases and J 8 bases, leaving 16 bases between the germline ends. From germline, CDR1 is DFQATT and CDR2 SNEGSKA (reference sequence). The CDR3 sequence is CSASHGDRYSPLHF. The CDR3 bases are TGCAGTGCTTCCCACGGGGACCGCTATTCACCCCTCCACTTT.

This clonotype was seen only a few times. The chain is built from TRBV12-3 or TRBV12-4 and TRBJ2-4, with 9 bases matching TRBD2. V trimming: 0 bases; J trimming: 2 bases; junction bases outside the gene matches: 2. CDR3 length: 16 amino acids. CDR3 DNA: TGTGCCAGCAGTTTAGCTAGCGGGAGACCCAAAAACATTCAGTACTTC. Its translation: CASSLASGRPKNIQYF.

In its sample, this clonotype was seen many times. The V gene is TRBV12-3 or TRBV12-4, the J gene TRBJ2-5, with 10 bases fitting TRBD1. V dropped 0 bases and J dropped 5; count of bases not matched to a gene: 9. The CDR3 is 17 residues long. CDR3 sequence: CASSLAAGQGLRETQYF. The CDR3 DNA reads TGTGCCAGCAGTTTAGCCGCGGGACAGGGGTTAAGGGAGACCCAGTACTTC.

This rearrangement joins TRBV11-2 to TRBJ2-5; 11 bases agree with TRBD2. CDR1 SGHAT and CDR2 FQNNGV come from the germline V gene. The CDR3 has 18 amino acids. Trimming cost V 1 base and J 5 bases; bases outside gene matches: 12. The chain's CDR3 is CASSLGRVAGGPGETQYF. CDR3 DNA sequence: TGTGCCAGCAGCTTAGGCAGGGTAGCGGGAGGGCCGGGGGAGACCCAGTACTTC.

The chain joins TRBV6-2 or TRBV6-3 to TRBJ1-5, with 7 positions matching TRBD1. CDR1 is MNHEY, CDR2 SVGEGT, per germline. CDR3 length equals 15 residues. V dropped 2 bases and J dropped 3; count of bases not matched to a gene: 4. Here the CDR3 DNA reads TGTGCCAGCAGTTACCCGACAGGGCACAATCAGCCCCAGCATTTT. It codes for CASSYPTGHNQPQHF.

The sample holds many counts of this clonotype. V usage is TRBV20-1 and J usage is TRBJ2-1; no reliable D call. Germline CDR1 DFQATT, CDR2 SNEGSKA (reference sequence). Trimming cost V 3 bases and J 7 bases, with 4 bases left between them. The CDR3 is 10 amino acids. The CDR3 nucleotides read TGCAGTGCTAGCCCAAATGAGCAGTTCTTC. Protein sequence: CSASPNEQFF.

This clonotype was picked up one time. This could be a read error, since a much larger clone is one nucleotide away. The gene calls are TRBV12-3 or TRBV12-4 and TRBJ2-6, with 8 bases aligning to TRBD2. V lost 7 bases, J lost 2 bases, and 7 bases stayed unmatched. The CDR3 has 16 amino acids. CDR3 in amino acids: CASTGRGGTGANVLTF. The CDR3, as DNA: TGTGCCAGCACTGGCCGGGGGGGGACTGGGGCCAACGTCCTGACTTTC.

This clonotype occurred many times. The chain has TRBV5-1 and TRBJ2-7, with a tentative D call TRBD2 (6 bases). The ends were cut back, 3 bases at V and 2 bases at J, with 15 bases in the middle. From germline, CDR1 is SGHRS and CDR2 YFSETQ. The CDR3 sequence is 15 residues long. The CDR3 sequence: CASSSTRGITYEQYF. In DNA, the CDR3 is TGCGCCAGCAGCTCCACGCGCGGGATAACCTACGAGCAGTACTTC.

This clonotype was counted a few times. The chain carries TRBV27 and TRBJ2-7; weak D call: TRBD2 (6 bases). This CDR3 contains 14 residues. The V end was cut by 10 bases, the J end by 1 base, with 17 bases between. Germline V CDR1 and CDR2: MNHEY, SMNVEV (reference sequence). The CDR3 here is CATARQRVSYEQYF. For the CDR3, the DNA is TGTGCCACTGCCCGCCAGCGGGTTTCCTACGAGCAGTACTTC.

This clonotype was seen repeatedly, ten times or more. The CDR3 region is CASSAENPNLDYEQYF. As DNA, the CDR3 is TGTGCCAGCAGCGCAGAAAACCCCAACTTAGATTACGAGCAGTACTTC. This chain joins TRBV7-6 and TRBJ2-7; the D is unclear. V lost 5 bases and J lost 4, with 21 bases in between. CDR1 is SGHVS and CDR2 is FNYEAQ in the germline V gene. The CDR3 contains 16 residues.

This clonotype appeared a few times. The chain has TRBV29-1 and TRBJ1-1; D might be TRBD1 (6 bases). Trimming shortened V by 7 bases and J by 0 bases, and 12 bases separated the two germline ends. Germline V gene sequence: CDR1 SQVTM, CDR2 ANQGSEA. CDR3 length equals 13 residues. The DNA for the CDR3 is TGCAGCGCTGCGGGACATTTGAACACTGAAGCTTTCTTT. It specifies CSAAGHLNTEAFF.

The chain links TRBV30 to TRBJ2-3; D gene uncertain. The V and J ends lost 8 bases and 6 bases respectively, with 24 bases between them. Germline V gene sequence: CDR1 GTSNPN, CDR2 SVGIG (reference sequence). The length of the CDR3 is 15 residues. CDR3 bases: TGTGCCGGTGCGTCCGCGGCCCATGGCTGGGATACGCAGTATTTT. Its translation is CAGASAAHGWDTQYF.

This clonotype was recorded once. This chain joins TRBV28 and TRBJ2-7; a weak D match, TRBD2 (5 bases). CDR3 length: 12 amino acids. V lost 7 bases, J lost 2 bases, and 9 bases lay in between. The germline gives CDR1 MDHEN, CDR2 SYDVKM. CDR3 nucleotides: TGTGCCAGCATCTCCGGGGCCTACGAGCAGTACTTC. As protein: CASISGAYEQYF.

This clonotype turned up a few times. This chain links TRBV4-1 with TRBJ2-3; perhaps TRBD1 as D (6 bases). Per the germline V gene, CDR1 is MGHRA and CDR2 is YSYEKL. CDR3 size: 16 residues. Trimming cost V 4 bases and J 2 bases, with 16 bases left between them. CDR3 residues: CASSPGQLILTDTQYF. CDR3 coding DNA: TGCGCCAGCAGCCCCGGACAGCTAATCCTCACAGATACGCAGTATTTT.

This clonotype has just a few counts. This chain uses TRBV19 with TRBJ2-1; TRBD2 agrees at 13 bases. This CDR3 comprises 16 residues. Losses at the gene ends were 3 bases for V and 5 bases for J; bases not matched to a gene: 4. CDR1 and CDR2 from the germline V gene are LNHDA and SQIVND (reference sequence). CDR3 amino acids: CASSILGLAGNNEQFF. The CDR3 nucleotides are TGTGCCAGTAGTATCCTGGGACTAGCGGGAAACAATGAGCAGTTCTTC.

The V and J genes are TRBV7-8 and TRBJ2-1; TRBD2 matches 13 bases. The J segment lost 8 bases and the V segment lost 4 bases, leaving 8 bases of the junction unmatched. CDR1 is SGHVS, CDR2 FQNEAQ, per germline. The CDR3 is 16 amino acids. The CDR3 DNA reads TGTGCCAGCAGCTCGACGGGACTAGCGGGAATCCATGAGCAGTTCTTC. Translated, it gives CASSSTGLAGIHEQFF.